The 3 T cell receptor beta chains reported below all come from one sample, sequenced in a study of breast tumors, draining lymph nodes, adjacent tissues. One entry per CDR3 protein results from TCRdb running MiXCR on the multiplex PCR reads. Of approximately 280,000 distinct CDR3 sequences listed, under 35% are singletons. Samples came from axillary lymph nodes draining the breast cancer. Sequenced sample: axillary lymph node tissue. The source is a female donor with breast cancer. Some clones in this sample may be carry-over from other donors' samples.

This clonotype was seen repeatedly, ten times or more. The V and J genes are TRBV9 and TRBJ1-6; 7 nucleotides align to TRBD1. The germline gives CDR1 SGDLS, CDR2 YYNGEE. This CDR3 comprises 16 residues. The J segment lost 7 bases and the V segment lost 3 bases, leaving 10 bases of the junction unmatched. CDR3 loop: CASSGQGWGLNSPLHF. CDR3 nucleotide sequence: TGTGCCAGCAGCGGACAGGGCTGGGGGCTAAATTCACCCCTCCACTTT. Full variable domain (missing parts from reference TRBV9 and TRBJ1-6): DSGVTQTPKHLITATGQRVTLRCSPRSGDLSVYWYQQSLDQGLQFLIQYYNGEERAKGNILERFSAQQFPDLHSELNLSSLELGDSALYFCASSGQGWGLNSPLHFGNGTRLTVT.

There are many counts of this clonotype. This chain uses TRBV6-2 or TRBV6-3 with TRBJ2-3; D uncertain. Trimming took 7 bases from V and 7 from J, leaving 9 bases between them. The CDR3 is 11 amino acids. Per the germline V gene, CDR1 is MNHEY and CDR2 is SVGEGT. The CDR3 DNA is TGTGCCAGCACCCACGGAAATACGCAGTATTTT. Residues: CASTHGNTQYF.

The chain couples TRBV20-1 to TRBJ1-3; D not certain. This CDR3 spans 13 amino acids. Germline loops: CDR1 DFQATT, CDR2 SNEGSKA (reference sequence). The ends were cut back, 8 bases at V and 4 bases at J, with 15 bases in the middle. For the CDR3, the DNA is TGCAGTCCTACACTAGCGGGAGGAAACACCATATATTTT. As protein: CSPTLAGGNTIYF.